The TCR beta chain described here comes from a study of control samples from healthy donors and cancer patients. V shed 4 bases and J 1 base; nucleotides not matched to a gene: 17. From germline, CDR1 is SGHAT and CDR2 FQNNGV. This CDR3 is 19 amino acids long. Here immunoSEQ multiplex PCR was the method, and the copy in TCRdb shows in-frame clones only, minus some. The profile covers around 120,000 clones, with around 87% appearing a single time and approximately 2.9% taken by the ten largest. This TCR came from a man aged 55 to 70 in good health. The sequencing input was blood. The chain has TRBV11-2 and TRBJ2-7; 9 nucleotides line up with TRBD1. The CDR3 coding sequence is TGTGCCAGCAGCTATCGGGGAACCGGGACAGGGTATAATTCCTACGAGCAGTACTTC. Translating gives CASSYRGTGTGYNSYEQYF.